Below, 2 T cell receptor beta chains from the same sample are listed, as sequenced in a study of T cell repertoires in ileal Crohn's disease. Method: immunoSEQ multiplex PCR; TCRdb's copy keeps in-frame clones and lacks some. Seen here are about 11,000 clones, around 79% observed once, and the top ten hold about 6.6%. Indicated time point: neoterminal ileum biopsy at postoperative endoscopy, about 6 months after surgery. Sequencing was performed on ileal tissue. The receptors here all came from an adult with Crohn's disease.

Turning to this clone: Distinct nucleotide sequences in the sample also encode this CDR3. The chain recombines TRBV6-1 with TRBJ1-2; D is possibly TRBD1 (6 bases). V was cut by 6 bases and J by 3 bases, with 11 bases left in between. CDR1 is MNHNS, CDR2 SASEGT, per germline. The CDR3 length is 13 residues. The CDR3 DNA reads as TGTGCCAGCAGAGTTGGACAGTACTATGGCTACACCTTC. Protein sequence: CASRVGQYYGYTF.

This rearrangement joins TRBV2 to TRBJ1-2, with D perhaps matching TRBD1 (6 bases). In germline, CDR1 is SNHLY, CDR2 FYNNEI. This CDR3 comprises 15 residues. The V end lost 6 bases, the J end lost 6 bases, and 20 bases lay between the germline ends. CDR3 in amino acids: CASSGSDRRTNGYTF. In DNA, the CDR3 is TGTGCCAGCAGCGGATCGGACAGAAGAACTAATGGCTACACCTTC.